This TCR beta chain comes out of a study of regulatory T cells in long-lasting Graves disease. General study results and limits: TRBV28, TRBJ1-2 and TRBJ2-5 were favored in persistent disease.

Arm-PCR of CDR3 regions and iRepertoire HTBI primers were the basis on which TCR beta libraries were built. TCRdb used MiXCR to reprocess the multiplex PCR reads, holding one entry per CDR3 protein. Of roughly 450,000 distinct CDR3 sequences listed, 23% are singletons. This clonotype was counted a few times. Antigen unknown. Time point in this sample: persistent/refractory GD, antithyroid drugs over 5 years with positive TRAb. Following extraction of RNA from PBMCs, that RNA was used to make the TCR library. EDTA tubes held approximately 8.8 milliliters of peripheral blood from each patient. The trim removed 5 bases at V and 3 bases at J, leaving 8 bases unmatched. Per germline, CDR1 SGHVS and CDR2 FNYEAQ. CDR3 size: 15 residues.

This chain uses TRBV7-6 with TRBJ2-7; 9 nucleotides align to TRBD1. This receptor was identified in a female donor with Graves disease. This material consisted of peripheral blood mononuclear cells (PBMCs), taken when the disease was refractory, from a patient treated with antithyroid drugs. CDR3 nucleotide sequence: TGTGCCAGCAGCGCGAAGCGGACAGGGGTCTACGAGCAGTACTTC. Its translation: CASSAKRTGVYEQYF.